This TCR beta chain was profiled in a study of T cell responses to AZD1222 COVID-19 vaccine. General study points: Spike-specific TCR breadth rose after two AZD1222 doses, and depth rose as well. Repertoires in all cases were sampled only once the peak T cell response had passed. Close to half of spike-specific TCRs reportedly recognize unmutated variant regions.

CDR1 and CDR2 from the germline V gene are LNHDA and SQIVND (reference sequence). Trimming pared 0 bases from V and 0 bases from J, leaving 5 bases between. The CDR3 sequence is 14 residues long. As concerns this clone: What it recognizes is unknown.

Some second doses came at about 4 weeks and others at about 12 weeks; these were pooled. Measured with immunoSEQ multiplex PCR; TCRdb has only the in-frame clones, and not every one. The repertoire consists of 70,000 to 95,000 clones, with less than 95% occurring once and the leading ten covering under 35%. The material sequenced was peripheral blood, taken 28 days after the second AZD1222 dose. The sequence was obtained from an adult who received the AZD1222 COVID-19 vaccine. The chain joins TRBV19 to TRBJ1-1; D unclear. CDR3 nucleotides: TGTGCCAGTAGTATAGATGGGATGAACACTGAAGCTTTCTTT. Translating it yields CASSIDGMNTEAFF.